This TCR beta chain was profiled in a study of metastatic and nonmetastatic thyroid tumors. Across the whole study: Both malignant and benign thyroid patients supplied peripheral blood and tumor or nodule tissue samples, across which the repertoires of these patients were then compared. General study results and limits: Malignant thyroid tumors reportedly exceeded benign nodules significantly in TCR beta diversity, with the difference appearing in blood and tumor.

With 0 bases removed from V and 8 bases from J, the gap between germline ends came to 16 bases. CDR3 size: 15 residues. CDR1 and CDR2 (germline): MGHRA, YSYEKL. A few counts support this clone. Its antigen is unknown. There were no patients who had received any treatment before thyroid surgery. From the PCR reads, TCRdb re-called clones with MiXCR. The sample records several thousand clones, about 25% being singletons. The origin of this receptor is a male donor with papillary thyroid cancer or a benign thyroid nodule (not recorded which). Some clones in this sample may be carry-over from other donors' samples. Material for sequencing was adjacent normal tissue. The chain joins TRBV4-1 to TRBJ1-2; tentative D call: TRBD1 (5 bases). Here the CDR3 reads CASSQEGRGGIGYTF. For the CDR3, the DNA is TGCGCCAGCAGCCAAGAGGGGAGGGGAGGGATAGGCTACACCTTC.